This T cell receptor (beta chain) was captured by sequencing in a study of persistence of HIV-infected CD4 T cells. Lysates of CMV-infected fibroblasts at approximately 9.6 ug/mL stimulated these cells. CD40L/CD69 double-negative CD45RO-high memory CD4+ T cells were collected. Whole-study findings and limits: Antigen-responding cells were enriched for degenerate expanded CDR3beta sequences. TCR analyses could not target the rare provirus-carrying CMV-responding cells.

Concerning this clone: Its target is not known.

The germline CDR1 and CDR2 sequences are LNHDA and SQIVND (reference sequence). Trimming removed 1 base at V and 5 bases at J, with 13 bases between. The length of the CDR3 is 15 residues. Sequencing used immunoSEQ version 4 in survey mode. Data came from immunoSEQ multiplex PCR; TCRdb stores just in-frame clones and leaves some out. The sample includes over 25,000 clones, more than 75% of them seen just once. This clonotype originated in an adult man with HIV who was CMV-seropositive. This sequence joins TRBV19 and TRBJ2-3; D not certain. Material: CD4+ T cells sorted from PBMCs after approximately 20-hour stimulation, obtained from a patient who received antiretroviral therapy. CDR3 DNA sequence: TGTGCCAGTAGTATAGCAACGGGTTCGAAAGATACGCAGTATTTT. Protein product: CASSIATGSKDTQYF.